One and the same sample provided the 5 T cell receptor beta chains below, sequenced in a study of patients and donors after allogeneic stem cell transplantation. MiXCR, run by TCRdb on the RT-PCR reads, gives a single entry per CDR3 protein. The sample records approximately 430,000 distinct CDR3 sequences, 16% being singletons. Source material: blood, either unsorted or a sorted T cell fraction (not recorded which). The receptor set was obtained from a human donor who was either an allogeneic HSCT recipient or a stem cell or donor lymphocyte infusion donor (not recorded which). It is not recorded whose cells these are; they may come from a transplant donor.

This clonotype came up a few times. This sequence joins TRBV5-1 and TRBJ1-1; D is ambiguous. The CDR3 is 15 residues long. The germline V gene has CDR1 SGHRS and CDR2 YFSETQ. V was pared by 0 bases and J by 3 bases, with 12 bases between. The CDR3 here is CASSLALNGDTEAFF. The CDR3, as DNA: TGCGCCAGCAGCTTGGCTTTAAACGGGGACACTGAAGCTTTCTTT.

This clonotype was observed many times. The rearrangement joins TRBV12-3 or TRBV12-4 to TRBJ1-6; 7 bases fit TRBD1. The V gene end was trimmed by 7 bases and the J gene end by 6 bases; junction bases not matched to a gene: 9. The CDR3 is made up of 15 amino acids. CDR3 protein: CASTLVRDSNSPLHF. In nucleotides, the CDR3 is TGTGCCAGCACCTTAGTCCGGGACAGTAATTCACCCCTCCACTTT.

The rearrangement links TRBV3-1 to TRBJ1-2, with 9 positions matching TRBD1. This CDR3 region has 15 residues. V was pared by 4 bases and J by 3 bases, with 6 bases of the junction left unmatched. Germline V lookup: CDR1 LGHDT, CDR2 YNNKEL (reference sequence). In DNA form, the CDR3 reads TGTGCCAGCAGCCTAGCGGGACAGGGATACTATGGCTACACCTTC. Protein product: CASSLAGQGYYGYTF.

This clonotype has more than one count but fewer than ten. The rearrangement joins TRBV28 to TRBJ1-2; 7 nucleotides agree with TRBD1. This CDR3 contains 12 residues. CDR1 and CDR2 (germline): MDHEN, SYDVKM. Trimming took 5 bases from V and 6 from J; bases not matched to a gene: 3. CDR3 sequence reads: CASSPQGDGYTF. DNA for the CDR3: TGTGCCAGCAGTCCTCAGGGGGATGGCTACACCTTC.

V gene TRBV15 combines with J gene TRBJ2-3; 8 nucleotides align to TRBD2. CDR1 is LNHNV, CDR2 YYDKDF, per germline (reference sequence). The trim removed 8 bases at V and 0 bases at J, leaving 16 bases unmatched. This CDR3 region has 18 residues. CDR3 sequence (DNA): TGTGCCACCTCCGGGGGGGCGGGGGCCATTACTAGCACAGATACGCAGTATTTT. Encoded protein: CATSGGAGAITSTDTQYF.